This TCR beta chain was sequenced in a study of CD8 T cells in ankylosing spondylitis. Study-wide results and caveats: Relatively rare in peripheral blood, disease-linked clones were also CD8+. There was a TCR beta motif, made of eight highly homologous variants, that appeared characteristic of ankylosing spondylitis blood. Certain motif variants had earlier appeared in reactive arthritis synovial fluid and blood. Matched ankylosing spondylitis synovial fluid reportedly showed significant enrichment of disease-linked clones.

V lost 2 bases and J 3 bases, leaving 13 bases between the germline ends. CDR3 size: 15 residues. Germline CDR1 SNHLY, CDR2 FYNNEI. This clonotype came up a few times. Its specificity is not known. In TCRdb, the 5' RACE reads were re-called with MiXCR into one record per CDR3 protein. The data hold roughly 450,000 distinct CDR3 sequences, with roughly 26% observed a single time. The chain links TRBV2 to TRBJ1-1; D is undetermined. The sequence came from a male donor with ankylosing spondylitis. Sample: blood, either unsorted or a sorted T cell fraction (not recorded which). The CDR3 DNA reads TGTGCCAGCAGTGAACAAGGCGGCACCTACACTGAAGCTTTCTTT. This codes for CASSEQGGTYTEAFF. The complete variable domain, with remaining parts taken from reference TRBV2 and TRBJ1-1, reads EPEVTQTPSHQVTQMGQEVILRCVPISNHLYFYWYRQILGQKVEFLVSFYNNEISEKSEIFDDQFSVERPDGSNFTLKIRSTKLEDSAMYFCASSEQGGTYTEAFFGQGTRLTVV.